This T cell receptor (beta chain) was profiled in a study of T cells expressing NK-cell markers. Background on the study: With respect to HCMV, most of the eight sequenced donors were seropositive, and one was seronegative.

UMIs accompanied the 5'RACE template switching by which TCR beta cDNA was made. TCRdb re-called the 5' RACE reads, yielding one record per CDR3 amino acid sequence without DNA. This table holds roughly 5,400 distinct CDR3 sequences. Concerning this clonotype itself: Antigen unknown.

General study findings and limits: The study found these clonotypes also leading the CD3+CD56-NKG2C+ fraction in four donors. The study found dominant NKG2C+ clonotypes at about 1.0-7.5% of CD8+ T cells in several donors.

CDR1 and CDR2 (germline): SGHRS, YFSETQ. The CDR3 sequence is 14 residues long. The sample consisted of blood T cells: a sorted CD56 or NKG2C T cell subset, CD4+ or CD8+ T cells, or bulk PBMC T cells (not recorded which). This chain uses TRBV5-1 with TRBJ2-7; the TRBD2 assignment by TCRdb is unverifiable without DNA. This TCR was sampled from a man in his late teens or twenties in good health. CDR3 amino acids: CASSSSVGSYEQYF.